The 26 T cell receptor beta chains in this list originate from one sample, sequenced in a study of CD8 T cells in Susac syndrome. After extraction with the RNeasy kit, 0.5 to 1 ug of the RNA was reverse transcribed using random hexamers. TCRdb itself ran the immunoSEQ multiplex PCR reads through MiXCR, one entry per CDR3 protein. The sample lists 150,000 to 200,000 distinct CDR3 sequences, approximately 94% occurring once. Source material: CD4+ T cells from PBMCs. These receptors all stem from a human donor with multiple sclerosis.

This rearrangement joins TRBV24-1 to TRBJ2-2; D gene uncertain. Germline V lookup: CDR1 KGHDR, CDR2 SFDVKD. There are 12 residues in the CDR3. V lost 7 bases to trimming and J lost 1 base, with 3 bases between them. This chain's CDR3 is CATSVNTGELFF. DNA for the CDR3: TGTGCCACCAGCGTGAACACCGGGGAGCTGTTTTTT.

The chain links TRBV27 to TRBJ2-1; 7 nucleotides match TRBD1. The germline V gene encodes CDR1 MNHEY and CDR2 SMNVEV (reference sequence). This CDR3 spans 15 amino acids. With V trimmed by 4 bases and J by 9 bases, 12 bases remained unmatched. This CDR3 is CASSSPLRQGGEQFF. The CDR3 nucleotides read TGTGCCAGCAGTTCCCCCTTGAGACAGGGCGGTGAGCAGTTCTTC.

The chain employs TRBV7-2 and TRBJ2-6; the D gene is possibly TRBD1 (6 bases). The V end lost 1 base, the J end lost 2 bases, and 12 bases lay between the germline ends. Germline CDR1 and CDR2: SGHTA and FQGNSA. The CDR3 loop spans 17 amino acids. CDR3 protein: CASSLVLGGAGANVLTF. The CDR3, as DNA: TGTGCCAGCAGCTTAGTATTAGGGGGAGCTGGGGCCAACGTCCTGACTTTC. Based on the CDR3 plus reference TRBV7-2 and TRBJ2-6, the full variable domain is GAGVSQSPSNKVTEKGKDVELRCDPISGHTALYWYRQSLGQGLEFLIYFQGNSAPDKSGLPSDRFSAERTGGSVSTLTIQRTQQEDSAVYLCASSLVLGGAGANVLTFGAGSRLTVL.

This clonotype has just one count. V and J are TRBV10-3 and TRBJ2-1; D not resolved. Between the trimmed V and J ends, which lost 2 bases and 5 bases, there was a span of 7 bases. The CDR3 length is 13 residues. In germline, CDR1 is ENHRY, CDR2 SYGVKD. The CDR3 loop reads CAISERGDNEQFF. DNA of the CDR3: TGTGCCATCAGTGAGCGCGGCGACAATGAGCAGTTCTTC.

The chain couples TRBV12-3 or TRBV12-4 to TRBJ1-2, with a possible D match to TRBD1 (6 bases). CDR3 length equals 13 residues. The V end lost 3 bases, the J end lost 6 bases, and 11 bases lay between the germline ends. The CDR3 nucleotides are TGTGCCAGCAGTTTGTCAGGGGTTGATGGCTACACCTTC. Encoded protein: CASSLSGVDGYTF.

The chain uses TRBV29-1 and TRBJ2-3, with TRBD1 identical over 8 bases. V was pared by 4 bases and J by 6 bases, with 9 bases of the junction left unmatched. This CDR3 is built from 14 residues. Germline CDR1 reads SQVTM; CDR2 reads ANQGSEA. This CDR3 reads CSVGTGGLADTQYF. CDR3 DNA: TGCAGCGTTGGAACAGGGGGTTTGGCGGATACGCAGTATTTT.

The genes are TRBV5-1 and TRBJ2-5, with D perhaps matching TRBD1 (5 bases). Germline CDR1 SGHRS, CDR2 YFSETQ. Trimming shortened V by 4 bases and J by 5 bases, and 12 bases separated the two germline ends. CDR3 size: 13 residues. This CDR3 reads CASSIPTAETQYF. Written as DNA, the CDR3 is TGCGCCAGCAGCATCCCGACAGCCGAGACCCAGTACTTC.

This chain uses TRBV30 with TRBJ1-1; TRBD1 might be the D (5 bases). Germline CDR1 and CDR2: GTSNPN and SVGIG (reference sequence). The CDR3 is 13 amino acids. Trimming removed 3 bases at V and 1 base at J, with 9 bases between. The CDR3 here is CAWRTVRNTEAFF. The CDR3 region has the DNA TGTGCCTGGAGGACAGTAAGGAACACTGAAGCTTTCTTT.

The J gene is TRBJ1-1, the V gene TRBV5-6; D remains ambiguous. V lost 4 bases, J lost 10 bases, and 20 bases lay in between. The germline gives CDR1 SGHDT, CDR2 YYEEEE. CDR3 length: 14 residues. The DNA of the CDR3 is TGTGCCAGCAGCCCAAGGGATTCGACGGGTGTAGCTTTCTTT. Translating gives CASSPRDSTGVAFF.

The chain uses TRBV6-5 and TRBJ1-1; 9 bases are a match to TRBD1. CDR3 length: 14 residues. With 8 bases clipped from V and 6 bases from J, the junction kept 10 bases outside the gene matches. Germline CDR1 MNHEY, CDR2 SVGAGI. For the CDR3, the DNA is TGTGCCAGCTCCGGGACAGGGTTTGAATCTGAAGCTTTCTTT. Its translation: CASSGTGFESEAFF.

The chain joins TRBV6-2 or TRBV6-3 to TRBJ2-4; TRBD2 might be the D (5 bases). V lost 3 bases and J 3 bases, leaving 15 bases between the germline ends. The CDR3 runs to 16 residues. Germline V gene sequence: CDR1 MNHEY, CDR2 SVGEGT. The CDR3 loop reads CASSYGGSGNKNIQYF. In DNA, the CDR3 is TGTGCCAGCAGTTATGGAGGCTCGGGAAACAAAAACATTCAGTACTTC.

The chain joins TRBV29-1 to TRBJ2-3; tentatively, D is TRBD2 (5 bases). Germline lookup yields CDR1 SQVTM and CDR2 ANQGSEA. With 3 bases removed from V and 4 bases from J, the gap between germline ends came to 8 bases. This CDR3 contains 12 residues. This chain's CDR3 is CSVDRGSDTQYF. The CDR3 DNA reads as TGCAGCGTTGATCGCGGGTCAGATACGCAGTATTTT.

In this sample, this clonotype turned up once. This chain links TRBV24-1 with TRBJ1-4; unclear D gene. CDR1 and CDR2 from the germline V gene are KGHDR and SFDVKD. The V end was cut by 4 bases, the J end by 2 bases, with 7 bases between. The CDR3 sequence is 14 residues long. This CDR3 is CATSDGGTNEKLFF. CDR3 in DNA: TGTGCCACCAGTGACGGAGGGACTAATGAAAAACTGTTTTTT.

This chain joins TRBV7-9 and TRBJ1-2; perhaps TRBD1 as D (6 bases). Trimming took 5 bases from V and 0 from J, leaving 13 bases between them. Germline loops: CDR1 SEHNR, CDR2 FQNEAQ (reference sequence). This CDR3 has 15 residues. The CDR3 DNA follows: TGTGCCAGCAGCCTCCGGACAGCATCTAACTATGGCTACACCTTC. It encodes CASSLRTASNYGYTF.

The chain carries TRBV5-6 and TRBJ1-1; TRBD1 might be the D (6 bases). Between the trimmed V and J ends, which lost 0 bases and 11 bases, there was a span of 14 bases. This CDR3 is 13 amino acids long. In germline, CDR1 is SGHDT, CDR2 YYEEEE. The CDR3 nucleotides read TGTGCCAGCAGCTTGGCCCCAGACAGGCGGGCTTTCTTT. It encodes CASSLAPDRRAFF.

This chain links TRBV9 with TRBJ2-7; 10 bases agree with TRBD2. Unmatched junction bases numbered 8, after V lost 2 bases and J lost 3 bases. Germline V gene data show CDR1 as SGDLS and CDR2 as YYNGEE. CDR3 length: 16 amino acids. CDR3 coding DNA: TGTGCCAGCAGCGTGGGTGGGTCTAGCGGGAGCTACGAGCAGTACTTC. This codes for CASSVGGSSGSYEQYF.

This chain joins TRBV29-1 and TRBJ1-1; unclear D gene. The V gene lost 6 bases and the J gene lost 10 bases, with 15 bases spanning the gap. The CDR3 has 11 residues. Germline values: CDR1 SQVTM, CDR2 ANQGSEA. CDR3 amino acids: CSVGEPRGAFF. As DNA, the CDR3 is TGCAGCGTGGGAGAGCCCCGAGGAGCTTTCTTT.

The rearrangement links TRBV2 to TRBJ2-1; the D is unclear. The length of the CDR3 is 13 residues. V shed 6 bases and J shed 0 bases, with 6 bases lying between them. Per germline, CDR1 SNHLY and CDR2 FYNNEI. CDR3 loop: CASRSNSYNEQFF. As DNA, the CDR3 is TGTGCCAGCAGGAGTAACTCCTACAATGAGCAGTTCTTC. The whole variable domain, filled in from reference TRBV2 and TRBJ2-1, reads EPEVTQTPSHQVTQMGQEVILRCVPISNHLYFYWYRQILGQKVEFLVSFYNNEISEKSEIFDDQFSVERPDGSNFTLKIRSTKLEDSAMYFCASRSNSYNEQFFGPGTRLTVL.

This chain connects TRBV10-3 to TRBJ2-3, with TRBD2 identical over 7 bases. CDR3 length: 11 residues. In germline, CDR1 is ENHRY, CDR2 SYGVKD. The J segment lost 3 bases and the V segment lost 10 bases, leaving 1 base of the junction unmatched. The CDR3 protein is CANGGTDTQYF. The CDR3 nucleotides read TGTGCCAACGGGGGGACAGATACGCAGTATTTT.

CDR3 nucleotides: TGTGCCAGCAGCTTCCAGTCGCTAGCGGGAGTCAATGAGCAGTTCTTC. Its translation: CASSFQSLAGVNEQFF. The chain links TRBV11-2 to TRBJ2-1; 10 positions agree with TRBD2. Germline trimming cut 3 bases from V and 6 bases from J; bases unmatched to any gene: 8. The germline V gene encodes CDR1 SGHAT and CDR2 FQNNGV. This CDR3 contains 16 residues.

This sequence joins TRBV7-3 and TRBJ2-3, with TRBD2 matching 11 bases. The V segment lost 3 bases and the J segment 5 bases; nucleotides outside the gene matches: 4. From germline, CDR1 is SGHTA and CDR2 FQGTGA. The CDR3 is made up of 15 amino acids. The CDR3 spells CASSFMGTSGDTQYF. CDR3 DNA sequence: TGTGCCAGCAGCTTCATGGGGACTAGCGGAGATACGCAGTATTTT.

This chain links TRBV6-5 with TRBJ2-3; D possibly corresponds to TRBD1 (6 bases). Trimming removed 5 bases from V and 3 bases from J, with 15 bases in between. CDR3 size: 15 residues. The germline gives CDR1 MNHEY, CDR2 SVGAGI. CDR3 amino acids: CASSPNRETTDTQYF. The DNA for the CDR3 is TGTGCCAGCAGTCCAAACAGGGAAACTACAGATACGCAGTATTTT.

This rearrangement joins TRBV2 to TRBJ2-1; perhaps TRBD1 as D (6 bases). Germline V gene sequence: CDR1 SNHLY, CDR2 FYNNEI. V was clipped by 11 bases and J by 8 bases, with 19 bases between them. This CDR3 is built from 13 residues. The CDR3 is CAGAGGQEDEQFF. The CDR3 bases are TGTGCCGGTGCTGGGGGCCAGGAGGATGAGCAGTTCTTC.

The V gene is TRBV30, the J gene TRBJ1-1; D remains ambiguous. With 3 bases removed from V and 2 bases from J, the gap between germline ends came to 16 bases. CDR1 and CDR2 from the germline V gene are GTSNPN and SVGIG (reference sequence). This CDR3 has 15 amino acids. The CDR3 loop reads CAWSPGGVANTEAFF. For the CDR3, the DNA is TGTGCCTGGAGCCCGGGCGGGGTAGCCAACACTGAAGCTTTCTTT.

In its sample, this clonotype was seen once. The DNA of the CDR3 is TGCGCCAGCAGCCCCGGAACAGGGGGTTTCAACGAGCAGTACTTC. Its translation is CASSPGTGGFNEQYF. The rearrangement uses TRBV5-1 and TRBJ2-7; 8 nucleotides line up with TRBD1. Germline V gene sequence: CDR1 SGHRS, CDR2 YFSETQ. The J segment lost 5 bases and the V segment lost 4 bases, leaving 11 bases of the junction unmatched. This CDR3 contains 15 residues.

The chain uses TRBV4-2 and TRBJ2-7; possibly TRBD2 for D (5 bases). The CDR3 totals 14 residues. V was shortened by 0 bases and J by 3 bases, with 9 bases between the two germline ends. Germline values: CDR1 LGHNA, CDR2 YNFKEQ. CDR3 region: CASSQELEVYEQYF. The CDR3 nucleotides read TGTGCCAGCAGCCAAGAACTAGAGGTCTACGAGCAGTACTTC.